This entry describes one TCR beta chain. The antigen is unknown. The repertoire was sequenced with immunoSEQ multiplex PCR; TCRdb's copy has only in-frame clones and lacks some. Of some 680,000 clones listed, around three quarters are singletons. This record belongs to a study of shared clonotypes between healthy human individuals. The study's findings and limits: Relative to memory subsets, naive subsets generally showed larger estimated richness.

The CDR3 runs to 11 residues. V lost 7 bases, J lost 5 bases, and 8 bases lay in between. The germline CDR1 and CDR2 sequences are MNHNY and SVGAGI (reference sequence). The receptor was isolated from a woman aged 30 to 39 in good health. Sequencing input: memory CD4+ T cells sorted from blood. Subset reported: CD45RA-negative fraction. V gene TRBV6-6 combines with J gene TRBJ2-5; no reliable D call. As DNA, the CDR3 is TGTGCCAGCACCTACGGGGAGACCCAGTACTTC. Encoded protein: CASTYGETQYF.